These T cell receptor beta chains were read from a single sample in a study of T cells in Graves' hyperthyroidism and ophthalmopathy. TCRdb ran MiXCR on the multiplex PCR reads and lists one entry per CDR3 protein. The sample has approximately 590,000 distinct CDR3 sequences, about 15% seen once. The sample consisted of blood. The receptor source for this set is a woman aged 25 to 39 with Graves' hyperthyroidism. The CDR3 runs from the conserved cysteine through the conserved F or W. D genes are given only for firm matches. Clone sizes are given selectively: once, few, many, or a class where the clone is expanded.

>-|TRBJ2-7|TRBV29-1|-
TGCAGCGTTGAACTCCCAGGGGATTTAGTTGCTCACGAGCAGTACTTC
CSVELPGDLVAHEQYF
>-|TRBJ2-7|TRBV12-3/TRBV12-4|many
TGTGCCAGCAGTTTGGGGGATACGGGTATCAACGAGCAGTACTTC
CASSLGDTGINEQYF
>-|TRBJ1-2|TRBV5-1|many
TGCGCCAGCAGCTTCGCAGGGGTCGACTATGGCTACACCTTC
CASSFAGVDYGYTF
>TRBD1|TRBJ1-5|TRBV24-1|many
TGTGCCACCAGCCCTGGGACAGGGATTGAAAGGTGGGATCAGCCCCAGCATTTT
CATSPGTGIERWDQPQHF
>TRBD2|TRBJ2-7|TRBV7-2|many
TGTGCCAGCAGCCCATCCAGGGCGGGAGCAACTTACGAGCAGTACTTC
CASSPSRAGATYEQYF
>TRBD2|TRBJ2-3|TRBV14|few
TGTGCCAGCAGCCAAGAATTTGGCGGGAGGGCCGCAGATACGCAGTATTTT
CASSQEFGGRAADTQYF
>-|TRBJ2-1|TRBV30|many
TGTGCCTGCCCGGGGGGCGCGGGTTATGAGCAGTTCTTC
CACPGGAGYEQFF
>-|TRBJ2-7|TRBV19|-
TGTGCCAGTAGTACCCTACAGGGTGTCTCCTACGAGCAGTACTTC
CASSTLQGVSYEQYF
>-|TRBJ1-1|TRBV29-1|many
TGCAGCGTTCTTCAGGAGCCTGGGGCTGAAGCTTTCTTT
CSVLQEPGAEAFF
>-|TRBJ1-2|TRBV6-5|many
TGTGCCAGCAGTTACTCTTCCAGGGAAATGCGGGGCTACACCTTC
CASSYSSREMRGYTF
>TRBD1|TRBJ1-2|TRBV28|-
TGTGCCAGCAGCTCGGGGGGACTACAGGGGGGCGAAGGCTACACCTTC
CASSSGGLQGGEGYTF
>-|TRBJ1-1|TRBV7-9|few
TGTGCCAGCAGCTTATACGGTTCAGGGACTGAAGCTTTCTTT
CASSLYGSGTEAFF
>-|TRBJ2-1|TRBV3-1|many
TGTGCCAGCAGCCGGCTCGGGACATCGTTGGGGGGCAATGAGCAGTTCTTC
CASSRLGTSLGGNEQFF
>TRBD2|TRBJ2-1|TRBV7-2|few
TGTGCCAGCAGCCACCCTACTAGCGGGAGTCCTGAGCAGTTCTTC
CASSHPTSGSPEQFF
>-|TRBJ2-7|TRBV27|few
TGTGCCAGCAGTTTATCGAATAGGATTCTCCACGAGCAGTACTTC
CASSLSNRILHEQYF
>-|TRBJ1-1|TRBV29-1|many
TGCAGCGTTGTTGGGCACTTGAACACTGAAGCTTTCTTT
CSVVGHLNTEAFF
>TRBD2|TRBJ2-7|TRBV4-1|-
TGCGCCAGCAGCCAACAGAGACTAGCGGGTAGGAGCTCCTACGAGCAGTACTTC
CASSQQRLAGRSSYEQYF
>TRBD1|TRBJ2-5|TRBV28|many
TGTGCCAGCAGTCGACAGGGCGGAGAGACCCAGTACTTC
CASSRQGGETQYF
>TRBD1|TRBJ2-2|TRBV19|-
TGTGCCAGCCTTAAACCACAGGGGTGGGGGAGTGGGGACACCGGGGAGCTGTTTTTT
CASLKPQGWGSGDTGELFF
>-|TRBJ2-7|TRBV12-3/TRBV12-4|many
TGTGCCAGCAGTTTAATAGGGGAGTACGACGAGCAGTACTTC
CASSLIGEYDEQYF
>-|TRBJ1-3|TRBV15|few
TGTGCCACCAGCAGAGATGCGCAGGGGGGAAACACCATATATTTT
CATSRDAQGGNTIYF
>TRBD1|TRBJ2-1|TRBV27|-
TGTGCCAGCAGCTCCGGGACAGGGAGTGTTGAGCAGTTCTTC
CASSSGTGSVEQFF
>-|TRBJ1-5|TRBV2|many
TGTGCCAGCACCGGGACGGGCAATCAGCCCCAGCATTTT
CASTGTGNQPQHF
>-|TRBJ2-5|TRBV15|-
TGTGCCACCAGCAACCGGGACAAACTCCAAGAGACCCAGTACTTC
CATSNRDKLQETQYF
>-|TRBJ1-1|TRBV27|few
TGTGCCAGCAGTTCTTTTGGGTACACTGAAGCTTTCTTT
CASSSFGYTEAFF
>-|TRBJ1-2|TRBV12-3/TRBV12-4|few
TGTGCCAGCAGTCCGTCGGACCGTCTTAACTATGGCTACACCTTC
CASSPSDRLNYGYTF
>-|TRBJ2-2|TRBV7-3|many
TGTGCCAGCAGCTTAACGGGGGACGGGGAGCTGTTTTTT
CASSLTGDGELFF
>-|TRBJ2-2|TRBV28|-
TGTGCCAGCAGTACCCTGGGGGGCGCCGGGGAGCTGTTTTTT
CASSTLGGAGELFF
>-|TRBJ1-1|TRBV3-1|many
TGTGCCAGCAGCCAAGTACAAAACACTGAAGCTTTCTTT
CASSQVQNTEAFF
>-|TRBJ2-1|TRBV7-6|-
TGTGCCAGCAGCTTAGCGGGGTGGGCAAACAATGAGCAGTTCTTC
CASSLAGWANNEQFF
>-|TRBJ1-5|TRBV5-6|many
TGTGCCAGCAGCTTGGCCCTCAATCAGCCCCAGCATTTT
CASSLALNQPQHF
>-|TRBJ2-7|TRBV6-1|many
TGTGCCAGCAGGGACGGGGGCTACGAGCAGTACTTC
CASRDGGYEQYF
>-|TRBJ1-1|TRBV29-1|once
TGCAGCGCCGTGGGACTCCGGAACACTGAAGCTTTCTTT
CSAVGLRNTEAFF
>-|TRBJ1-4|TRBV30|many
TGTGCCTGGAACGTGGTATTAAGTGAAAAACTGTTTTTT
CAWNVVLSEKLFF
>TRBD2|TRBJ2-5|TRBV18|-
TGTGCCAGCCGTACTTGGACTAGCGGGACTGAAGGGGAGACCCAGTACTTC
CASRTWTSGTEGETQYF
>TRBD2|TRBJ2-7|TRBV27|few
TGTGCCAGCAGTTCCTTAGCGGGAGCCGGGGAGCAGTACTTC
CASSSLAGAGEQYF
>-|TRBJ1-2|TRBV27|few
TGTGCCAGCAGTGCAGGACCAACTTATAACTATGGCTACACCTTC
CASSAGPTYNYGYTF
>-|TRBJ2-5|TRBV9|few
TGTGCCAGCAGTTTCCCCCCCGGGAGCCAAGAGACCCAGTGCTTC
CASSFPPGSQETQCF
>-|TRBJ1-2|TRBV7-8|many
TGTGCCAGCAGCACCAACATCGACACTAACTATGGCTACACCTTC
CASSTNIDTNYGYTF
>TRBD1|TRBJ2-7|TRBV6-5|many
TGTGCCAGCAGTTACCTGGGGGACAGCTCCTACGAGCAGTACTTC
CASSYLGDSSYEQYF
>-|TRBJ1-3|TRBV6-5|few
TGTGCCAGCAGTTACTCGACAGACTCTGGAAACACCATATATTTT
CASSYSTDSGNTIYF
>TRBD1|TRBJ1-5|TRBV28|many
TGTGCCAGCAGGACAGGGTCGGGGGCGGGTCAGCCCCAGCATTTT
CASRTGSGAGQPQHF
>-|TRBJ1-3|TRBV5-6|-
TGTGCCAGCAGCTTCTCCAGTGGAAACACCATATATTTT
CASSFSSGNTIYF